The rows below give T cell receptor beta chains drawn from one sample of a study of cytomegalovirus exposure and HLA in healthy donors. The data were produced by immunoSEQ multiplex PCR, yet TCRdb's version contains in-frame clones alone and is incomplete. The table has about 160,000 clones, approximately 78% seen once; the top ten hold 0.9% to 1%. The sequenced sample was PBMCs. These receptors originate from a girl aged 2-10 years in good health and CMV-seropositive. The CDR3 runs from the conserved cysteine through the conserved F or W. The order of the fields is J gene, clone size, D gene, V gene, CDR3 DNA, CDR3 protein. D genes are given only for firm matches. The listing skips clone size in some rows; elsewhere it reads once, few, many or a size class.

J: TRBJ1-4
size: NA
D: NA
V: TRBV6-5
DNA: TGTGCCAGCAGCCCGCGTGGGAGTAAGAAACTGTTTTTT
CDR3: CASSPRGSKKLFF

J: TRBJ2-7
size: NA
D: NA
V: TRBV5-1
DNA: TGCGCCAGCAGCTTGGTTCGGGGCGAGCAGTACTTC
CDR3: CASSLVRGEQYF

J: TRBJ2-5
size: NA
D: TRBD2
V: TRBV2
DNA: TGTGCCAGCAGTGAATCGGGACTAGCGGGAGACAGTCAAGAAGAGACCCAGTACTTC
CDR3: CASSESGLAGDSQEETQYF

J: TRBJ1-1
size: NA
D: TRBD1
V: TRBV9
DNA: TGTGCCAGCAGCATAACAGGGGGTCATTACACTGAAGCTTTCTTT
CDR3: CASSITGGHYTEAFF

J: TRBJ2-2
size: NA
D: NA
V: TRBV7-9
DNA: TGTGCCAGCAGCTTACTGAACACCGGGGAGCTGTTTTTT
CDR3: CASSLLNTGELFF

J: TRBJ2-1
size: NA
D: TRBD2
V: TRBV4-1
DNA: TGCGCCAGCAGCCAAGTAGGGGAATCGCTAGCGGGAGTTCGGGGGCCAGACGGGGAGCAGTTCTTC
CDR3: CASSQVGESLAGVRGPDGEQFF

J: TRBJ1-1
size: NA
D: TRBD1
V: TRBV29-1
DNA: TGCAGCGTCCTCCAGGGGGCAACCACTGAAGCTTTCTTT
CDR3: CSVLQGATTEAFF

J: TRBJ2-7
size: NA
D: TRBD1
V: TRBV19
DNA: TGTGCCAGTAGTATTGGACAGGGAGCCTACGAGCAGTACTTC
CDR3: CASSIGQGAYEQYF

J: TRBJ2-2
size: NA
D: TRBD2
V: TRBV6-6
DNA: TGTGCCGTCCGGTGGACTAGCGGAAATACCGGGGAGCTGTTTTTT
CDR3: CAVRWTSGNTGELFF

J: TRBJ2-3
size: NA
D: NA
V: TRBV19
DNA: TGTGCCAGTAGTGCTGCGGGCACCACAGATACGCAGTATTTT
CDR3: CASSAAGTTDTQYF

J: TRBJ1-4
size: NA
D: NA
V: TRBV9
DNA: TGTGCCAGCAGCGTAGTGGGAGTGGAGGCTACTGAAAAACTGTTTTTT
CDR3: CASSVVGVEATEKLFF

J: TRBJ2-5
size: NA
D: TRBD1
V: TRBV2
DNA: TGTGCCAGCAGTCCCGACAGGGTAGGGATAGGAGAGACCCAGTACTTC
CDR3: CASSPDRVGIGETQYF

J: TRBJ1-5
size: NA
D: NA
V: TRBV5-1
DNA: TGCGCCACCCGGGGGAATCAGCCCCAGCATTTT
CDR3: CATRGNQPQHF

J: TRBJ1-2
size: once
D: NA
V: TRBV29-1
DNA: TGCAGCGTTGCCCCCAGTCACGAGGCCTCAGGGGGCTACACCTTC
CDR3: CSVAPSHEASGGYTF

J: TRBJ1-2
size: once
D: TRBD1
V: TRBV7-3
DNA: TGTGCCAGCAGCTTAGGACAGGGCTATGGCTACACCTTC
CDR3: CASSLGQGYGYTF

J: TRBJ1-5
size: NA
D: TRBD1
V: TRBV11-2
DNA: TGTGCCAGCAGTTACCGGGACAGGGCTACAGCGAGCAATCAGCCCCAGCATTTT
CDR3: CASSYRDRATASNQPQHF

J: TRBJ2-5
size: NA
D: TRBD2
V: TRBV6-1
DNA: TGTGCCAGCGGGCTAGCGGCTTACCAAGAGACCCAGTACTTC
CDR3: CASGLAAYQETQYF

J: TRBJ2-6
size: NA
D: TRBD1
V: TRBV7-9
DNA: TGTGCCAGCAGCCAACCACAGGGGGCTGGGGCCAACGTCCTGACTTTC
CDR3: CASSQPQGAGANVLTF

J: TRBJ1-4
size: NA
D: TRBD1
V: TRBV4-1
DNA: TGCGCCAGCAGCCATACCGGGACAGGTGGAGAAAAACTGTTTTTT
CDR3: CASSHTGTGGEKLFF

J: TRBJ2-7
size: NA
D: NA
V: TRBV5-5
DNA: TGTGCCAGCAGCGAAATGCCGGGGGATAGGTACGAGCAGTACTTC
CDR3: CASSEMPGDRYEQYF

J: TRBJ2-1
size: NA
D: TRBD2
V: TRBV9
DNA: TGTGCCAGCAGCACCCTCGGGACTAGCGGGACAGTTTACAATGAGCAGTTCTTC
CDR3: CASSTLGTSGTVYNEQFF